The 16 T cell receptor beta chains reported below all come from one sample, sequenced in a study of T cell clonality in common variable immunodeficiency. TCRdb's table, derived via immunoSEQ multiplex PCR, lists solely in-frame clones and lacks some. The table records about 35,000 clones without singletons, the ten largest covering 0.8% to 1%. Input material: peripheral blood mononuclear cells. These receptors all stem from a person aged 18 to 69 in good health.

Many counts were recorded for this clone. The CDR3 extends 3 residues past the end of the read, so its final part is completed from the germline J gene. V usage is TRBV4-1 and J usage is TRBJ2-1, with D perhaps matching TRBD1 (5 bases). Between the trimmed V and J ends, which lost 5 bases and 5 bases, there was a span of 19 bases. CDR1 and CDR2 from the germline V gene are MGHRA and YSYEKL. The CDR3 totals 16 residues. The CDR3 loop is CASSRGSKGSNNEQFF. The covered CDR3 bases are TGCGCCAGCAGCAGGGGATCCAAAGGGTCCAACAATGAG.

This clone was counted a few times. The CDR3 extends 3 residues past the end of the read, so its final part is completed from the germline J gene. The chain is built from TRBV18 and TRBJ1-5; 7 nucleotides agree with TRBD1. The trim removed 5 bases at V and 0 bases at J, leaving 4 bases unmatched. In germline, CDR1 is KGHSH, CDR2 LQKENI. The CDR3 covers 15 residues. The covered CDR3 bases are TGTGCCAGCTCATCCACAGGGGATAGCAATCAGCCC. Its translation is CASSSTGDSNQP. From start to end, the CDR3 is CASSSTGDSNQPQHF.

In its sample, this clone was seen many times. The DNA ends 3 residues before the CDR3 does, and the rest of the CDR3 is filled in from the germline J gene. The chain carries TRBV7-8 and TRBJ1-6, with TRBD1 identical over 7 bases. This CDR3 region has 15 residues. CDR1 is SGHVS, CDR2 FQNEAQ, per germline. Trimming took 1 base from V and 7 from J; bases not matched to a gene: 4. CDR3: CASSLDRGRNSPLHF. The part of the CDR3 DNA that was read is TGTGCCAGCAGCTTAGACAGGGGTAGGAATTCACCC.

This clone was seen at least ten times. The read is 3 residues too short to cover the CDR3 end, so that end is filled in from the germline J gene. This same CDR3 is encoded by further DNA sequences in the sample. The rearrangement links TRBV2 to TRBJ1-1; unclear D gene. The CDR3 spans 14 residues. Germline V lookup: CDR1 SNHLY, CDR2 FYNNEI. V gave up 6 bases and J gave up 0 bases, with 11 bases separating them. CDR3 DNA, as far as it was read: TGTGCCAGCAGCGAATTGACAATGAACACTGAA. This encodes CASSELTMNTE. The whole CDR3 protein reads CASSELTMNTEAFF.

This clone was counted many times. The sequence runs out 3 residues before the end of the CDR3; the remainder is reconstructed from the germline J gene. V and J are TRBV12-3 or TRBV12-4 and TRBJ1-4; D is uncertain. The CDR3 contains 16 residues. Trimming cost V 1 base and J 6 bases, with 15 bases left between them. CDR3 in amino acids: CASSLDVLWSDEKLFF. The sequenced part of the CDR3 DNA is TGTGCCAGCAGTTTAGACGTCTTATGGTCAGATGAAAAA.

This clone was seen at least ten times. The CDR3 end falls 3 residues outside the read, so it is completed with the germline J gene. The same CDR3 can be traced to other DNA sequences in this sample. This chain joins TRBV13 and TRBJ2-1; D is unclear. This CDR3 is 15 amino acids long. The germline CDR1 and CDR2 sequences are PRHDT and FYEKMQ (reference sequence). Between the trimmed V and J ends, which lost 2 bases and 4 bases, there was a span of 12 bases. CDR3 residues: CASSLFPGVYNEQFF. The DNA read from the CDR3 is TGTGCCAGCAGCTTATTTCCGGGTGTATACAATGAG.

This clone was seen ten or more times. The read finishes 3 residues shy of the CDR3 end, and the germline J gene is used to complete it. The rearrangement uses TRBV11-2 and TRBJ2-1, with 11 bases identical to TRBD2. From germline, CDR1 is SGHAT and CDR2 FQNNGV. This CDR3 comprises 15 residues. V trimming: 2 bases; J trimming: 9 bases; junction bases outside the gene matches: 6. CDR3 in amino acids: CASSLSWLAGGEQFF. The sequenced CDR3 bases are TGTGCCAGCAGCTTAAGTTGGCTAGCGGGAGGTGAG.

This clone was seen repeatedly, ten times or more. The sequenced fragment ends 3 residues before the CDR3 boundary, so the rest is inferred from the germline J gene. This sequence joins TRBV7-9 and TRBJ2-3; D is perhaps TRBD2 (6 bases). The length of the CDR3 is 14 residues. The ends were cut back, 5 bases at V and 2 bases at J, with 11 bases in the middle. From germline, CDR1 is SEHNR and CDR2 FQNEAQ (reference sequence). CDR3 region: CASSPKRATDTQYF. The sequenced part of the CDR3 DNA is TGTGCCAGCAGCCCCAAGCGGGCCACAGATACG.

This clone was counted ten times or more. With the read ending 3 residues before the CDR3 end, the germline J gene is used to fill in that end. This sequence joins TRBV7-9 and TRBJ1-1; a weak D match, TRBD1 (5 bases). The CDR3 is made up of 15 amino acids. Germline V gives CDR1 SEHNR, CDR2 FQNEAQ (reference sequence). Trimming took off 5 bases at V and 1 base at J, with 14 bases between the two ends. CDR3 protein: CASSHSGRGNTEAFF. The CDR3 bases that were read are TGTGCCAGCAGCCATAGTGGGAGGGGGAACACTGAA.

This clone has ten or more counts. The read finishes 3 residues shy of the CDR3 end, and the germline J gene is used to complete it. The identical CDR3 is also encoded by other nucleotide sequences in the sample. The chain carries TRBV7-9 and TRBJ2-6, with 7 bases aligning to TRBD2. The CDR3 loop spans 15 amino acids. J lost 1 base, V lost 5 bases, and 2 bases had no gene match. In germline, CDR1 is SEHNR, CDR2 FQNEAQ (reference sequence). The covered CDR3 bases are TGTGCCAGCAGCCGGGGAGGGTCTGGGGCCAACGTC. Protein product: CASSRGGSGANV. In full, the CDR3 reads CASSRGGSGANVLTF.

This clone was recorded many times. The CDR3 end lies 3 residues beyond the end of the read and is filled in from the germline J gene. The chain employs TRBV30 and TRBJ1-2, with 9 bases matching TRBD1. The CDR3 consists of 11 residues. The germline V gene has CDR1 GTSNPN and CDR2 SVGIG (reference sequence). The CDR3 loop reads CAWSSGQGYTF. Incomplete CDR3 DNA: TGTGCCTGGAGTTCGGGACAGGGT.

This clone was recorded at least ten times. The CDR3 end falls 3 residues outside the read, so it is completed with the germline J gene. This chain uses TRBV14 with TRBJ2-3; 8 bases match TRBD1. This CDR3 region has 14 residues. Germline CDR1 is SGHDN and CDR2 is FVKESK. With 6 bases clipped from V and 6 bases from J, the junction kept 8 bases outside the gene matches. Partial CDR3 DNA: TGTGCCAGCAGTGGGCAGGGGGCATCGGATACG. Its translation is CASSGQGASDT. The CDR3 as a whole reads CASSGQGASDTQYF. The whole variable domain, filled in from reference TRBV14 and TRBJ2-3, reads EAGVTQFPSHSVIEKGQTVTLRCDPISGHDNLYWYRRVMGKEIKFLLHFVKESKQDESGMPNNRFLAERTGGTYSTLKVQPAELEDSGVYFCASSGQGASDTQYFGPGTRLTVL.

This clone was detected ten times or more. Read coverage stops 3 residues before the CDR3 terminus; the germline J gene supplies the remainder. V is TRBV12-3 or TRBV12-4 and J is TRBJ1-2; D is unclear. This CDR3 region has 16 residues. V lost 0 bases to trimming and J lost 7 bases, with 18 bases between them. Here the CDR3 reads CASSLASDRGFGGYTF. The CDR3 DNA, read in part, is TGTGCCAGCAGTTTAGCGTCGGACCGGGGATTCGGTGGC.

This clone was picked up many times. The observed sequence ends 3 residues before the CDR3 terminus, with the missing tail filled in from the germline J gene. This chain links TRBV19 with TRBJ2-1, with TRBD2 matching 7 bases. V trimming: 6 bases; J trimming: 2 bases; junction bases outside the gene matches: 13. Germline CDR1 and CDR2: LNHDA and SQIVND (reference sequence). This CDR3 is built from 17 residues. CDR3 region: CASSISLGGRPYNEQFF. The CDR3 bases that were read are TGTGCCAGTAGCATATCCCTCGGGGGGAGACCCTACAATGAG.

There are many counts of this clone. The DNA ends 3 residues before the CDR3 does, and the rest of the CDR3 is filled in from the germline J gene. The V and J genes are TRBV19 and TRBJ1-3; TRBD1 might be the D (5 bases). This CDR3 is 15 amino acids long. The ends were cut back, 6 bases at V and 2 bases at J, with 14 bases in the middle. The V gene's germline CDR1 is LNHDA and CDR2 SQIVND (reference sequence). The CDR3 DNA, read in part, is TGTGCCAGTAGGGAAAGGGGACTCCCTGGAAACACC. Its translation is CASRERGLPGNT. The whole CDR3 reads CASRERGLPGNTIYF.

The DNA read from the CDR3 is TGTGCCAGCAGAACAGGGAGGGGTCTGTGGGAAAAA. Its translation is CASRTGRGLWEK. The entire CDR3 is CASRTGRGLWEKLFF. This rearrangement joins TRBV19 to TRBJ1-4, with TRBD1 as a possible D gene (6 bases). Read data end 3 residues before the CDR3 end; the end is taken from the germline J gene. The CDR3 is 15 amino acids. CDR1 is LNHDA and CDR2 is SQIVND in the germline V gene (reference sequence). The germline V and J ends were trimmed by 9 bases and 8 bases, with 22 bases remaining between them.